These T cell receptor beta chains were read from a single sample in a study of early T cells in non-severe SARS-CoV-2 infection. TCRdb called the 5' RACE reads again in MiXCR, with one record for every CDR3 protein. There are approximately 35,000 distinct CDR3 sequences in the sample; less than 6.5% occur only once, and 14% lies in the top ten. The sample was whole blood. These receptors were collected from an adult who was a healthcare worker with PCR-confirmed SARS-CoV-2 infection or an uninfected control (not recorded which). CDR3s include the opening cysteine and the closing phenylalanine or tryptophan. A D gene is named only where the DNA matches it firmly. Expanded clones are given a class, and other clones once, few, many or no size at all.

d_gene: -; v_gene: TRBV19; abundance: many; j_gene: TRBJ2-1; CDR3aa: CASSIPLGANNEQFF; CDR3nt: TGTGCCAGTAGTATCCCTTTGGGGGCAAACAATGAGCAGTTCTTC
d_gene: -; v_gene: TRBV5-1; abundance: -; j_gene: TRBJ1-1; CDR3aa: CASSSRGEGTEAFF; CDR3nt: TGCGCCAGCAGCTCCCGAGGGGAGGGCACTGAAGCTTTCTTT
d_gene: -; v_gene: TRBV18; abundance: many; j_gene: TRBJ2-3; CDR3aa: CASSRSGPTSTDTQYF; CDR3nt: TGTGCCAGCTCGCGGTCAGGACCGACTAGCACAGATACGCAGTATTTT
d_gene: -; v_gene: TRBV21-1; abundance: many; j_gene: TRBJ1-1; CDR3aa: CASSKVLGTGGMNTEAFF; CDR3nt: TGTGCCAGCAGCAAAGTTCTTGGGACAGGGGGGATGAACACTGAAGCTTTCTTT
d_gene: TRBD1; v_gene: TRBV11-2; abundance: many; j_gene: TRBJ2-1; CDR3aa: CASSPWTGGAYNEQFF; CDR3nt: TGTGCCAGCAGCCCGTGGACAGGGGGCGCCTACAATGAGCAGTTCTTC
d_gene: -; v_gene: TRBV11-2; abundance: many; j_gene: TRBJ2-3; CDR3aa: CASSLDLYSDTQYF; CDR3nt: TGTGCCAGCAGCTTAGACTTGTATAGTGATACGCAGTATTTT
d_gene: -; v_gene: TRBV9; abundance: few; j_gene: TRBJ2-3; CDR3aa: CASSVVGASTDTQYF; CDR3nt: TGTGCCAGCAGCGTAGTGGGGGCCAGCACAGATACGCAGTATTTT
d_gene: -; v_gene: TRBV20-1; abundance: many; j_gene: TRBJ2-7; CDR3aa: CSASGVGQGKKSYEQYF; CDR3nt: TGCAGTGCTAGTGGCGTTGGGCAGGGCAAGAAATCCTACGAGCAGTACTTC
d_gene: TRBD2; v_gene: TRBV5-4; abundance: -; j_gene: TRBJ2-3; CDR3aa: CASSPSGGGTDTQYF; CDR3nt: TGTGCCAGCAGCCCGAGCGGGGGTGGCACAGATACGCAGTATTTT
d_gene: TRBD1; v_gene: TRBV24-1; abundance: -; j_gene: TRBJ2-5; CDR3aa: CATKDREETQYF; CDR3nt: TGTGCCACCAAGGACAGGGAGGAGACCCAGTACTTC
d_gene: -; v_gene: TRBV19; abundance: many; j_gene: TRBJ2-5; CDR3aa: CASSIPGAQYF; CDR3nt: TGTGCCAGTAGTATCCCCGGGGCCCAGTACTTC
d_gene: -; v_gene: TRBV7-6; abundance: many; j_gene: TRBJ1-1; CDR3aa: CASSSPTLDRTNTEAFF; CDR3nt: TGTGCCAGCAGCTCGCCTACCCTAGACAGGACGAACACTGAAGCTTTCTTT
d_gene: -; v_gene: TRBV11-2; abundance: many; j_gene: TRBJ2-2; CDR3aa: CASGLGELFF; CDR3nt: TGTGCCAGCGGCTTAGGGGAGCTGTTTTTT
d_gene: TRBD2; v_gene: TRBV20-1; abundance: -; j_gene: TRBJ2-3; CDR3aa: CSAAGTSGVTDTQYF; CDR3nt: TGCAGTGCTGCTGGGACTAGCGGGGTTACAGATACGCAGTATTTT
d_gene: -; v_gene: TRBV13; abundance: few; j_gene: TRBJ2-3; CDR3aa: CASTRRGTDTQYF; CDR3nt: TGTGCCAGCACCCGTCGGGGGACAGATACGCAGTATTTT
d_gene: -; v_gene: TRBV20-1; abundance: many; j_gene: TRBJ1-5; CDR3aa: CSAIGTENQPQHF; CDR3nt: TGCAGTGCCATTGGGACGGAGAATCAGCCCCAGCATTTT
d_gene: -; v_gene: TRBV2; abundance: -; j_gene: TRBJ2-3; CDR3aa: CASSDRVTADTQYF; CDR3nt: TGTGCCAGCAGTGACAGGGTCACGGCAGATACGCAGTATTTT
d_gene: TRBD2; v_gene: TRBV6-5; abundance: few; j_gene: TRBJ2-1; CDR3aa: CASSQGLAGANEQFF; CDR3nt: TGTGCCAGCAGCCAGGGACTAGCGGGGGCCAATGAGCAGTTCTTC
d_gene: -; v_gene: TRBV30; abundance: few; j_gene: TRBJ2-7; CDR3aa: CAWSPSGRYEQYF; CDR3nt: TGTGCCTGGAGTCCATCTGGGAGGTACGAGCAGTACTTC
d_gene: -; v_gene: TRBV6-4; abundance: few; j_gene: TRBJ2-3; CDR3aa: CASSSGSTDTQYF; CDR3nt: TGTGCCAGCAGTAGCGGTAGCACAGATACGCAGTATTTT
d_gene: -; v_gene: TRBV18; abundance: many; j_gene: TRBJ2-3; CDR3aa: CASSPLRASTDTQYF; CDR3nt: TGTGCCAGCTCACCACTGAGGGCTAGCACAGATACGCAGTATTTT
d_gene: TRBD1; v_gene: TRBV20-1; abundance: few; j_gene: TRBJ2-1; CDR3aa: CSARLWDSRRYEQFF; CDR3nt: TGCAGTGCTAGGTTATGGGACAGCCGTCGGTATGAGCAGTTCTTC
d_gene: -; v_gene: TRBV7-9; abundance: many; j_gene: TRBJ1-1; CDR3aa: CASSLARGINEAFF; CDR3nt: TGTGCCAGCAGCTTAGCGCGAGGGATTAATGAAGCTTTCTTT
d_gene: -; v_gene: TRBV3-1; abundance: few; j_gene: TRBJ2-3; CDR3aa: CASSRSERVDTQYF; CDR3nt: TGTGCCAGCAGCCGATCCGAACGGGTAGATACGCAGTATTTT
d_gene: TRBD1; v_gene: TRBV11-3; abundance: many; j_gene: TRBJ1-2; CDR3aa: CASSSTGTGGNYGYTF; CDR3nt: TGTGCCAGCAGCTCCACCGGGACAGGGGGTAACTATGGCTACACCTTC
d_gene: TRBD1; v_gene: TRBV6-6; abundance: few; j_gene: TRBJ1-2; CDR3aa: CASSYTIQGMDYGYTF; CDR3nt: TGTGCCAGCAGTTACACTATACAGGGGATGGACTATGGCTACACCTTC
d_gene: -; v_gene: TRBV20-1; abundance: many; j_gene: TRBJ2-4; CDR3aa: CSARVVPALAKNIQYF; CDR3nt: TGCAGTGCTAGAGTTGTGCCAGCCCTAGCCAAAAACATTCAGTACTTC
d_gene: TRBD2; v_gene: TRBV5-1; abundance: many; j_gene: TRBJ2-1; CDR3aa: CASSLGGSGGYNEQFF; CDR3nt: TGCGCCAGCAGCTTGGGAGGTAGCGGGGGCTACAATGAGCAGTTCTTC
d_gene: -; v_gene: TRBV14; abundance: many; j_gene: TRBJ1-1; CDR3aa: CASRPTGPNTEAFF; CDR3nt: TGTGCCAGCAGGCCCACAGGGCCGAACACTGAAGCTTTCTTT
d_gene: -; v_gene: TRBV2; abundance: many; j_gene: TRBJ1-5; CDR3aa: CASSEAQRYQPQHF; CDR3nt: TGTGCCAGCAGTGAAGCTCAGCGGTATCAGCCCCAGCATTTT